This T cell receptor (beta chain) is drawn from a study of T-cell memory formation after mild COVID-19. Study in general: For the most part, TCR clusters were specific to one donor. Notes on the study in general: The appearance of some responding clones in pre-infection memory suggested that cross-reactive memory joined. Among CD4+ contracting clones, most were CM and EM, and CD8+ ones EMRA.

This clonotype turned up a few times. Antigen specificity is unknown. The CDR3 sequence is 13 residues long. Germline V gene data show CDR1 as SQVTM and CDR2 as ANQGSEA. Trimming left V 6 bases short and J 0 bases short, with 10 bases between. Barcoded TCR alpha and TCR beta cDNA libraries with UMIs came from 5'RACE using constant-segment primers. MiXCR, run by TCRdb on the 5' RACE reads, gives a single entry per CDR3 protein. The sample lists about 280,000 distinct CDR3 sequences; under 8.5% were seen once. The sample taken for sequencing was PBMCs or a T cell subset sorted from them (not recorded which). The receptor was isolated from a man younger than 35 who had mild COVID-19 (a few samples of this study predate the infection). Cell type and time point are not known. V is TRBV29-1 and J is TRBJ2-3; the D is unclear. In DNA form, the CDR3 reads TGCAGCGTCAAGGGTGGGAGCACAGATACGCAGTATTTT. The encoded protein is CSVKGGSTDTQYF.